This TCR beta chain derives from a study of Ad26.COV2.S vaccination and SARS-CoV-2 variants. Points from the study as a whole: A substantial breadth of spike-specific CD8+ and CD4+ T cell responses after vaccination has been reported. Placebo recipients showed lower spike-specific TCR breadth than vaccinees.

V was shortened by 6 bases and J by 6 bases, with 10 bases between the two germline ends. CDR3 length equals 12 residues. Germline V CDR1 and CDR2: MNHNY, SVGAGI (reference sequence). This clone was picked up a small number of times. Its antigen is still unknown. Sequencing was performed with immunoSEQ multiplex PCR; in TCRdb, only in-frame clones are kept and a portion is missing. The sample lists hundreds of thousands of clones, 89% seen once, with over 2% in the top ten. The treatment: some 20 received Ad26.COV2.S at low or high dose, single or two shots; about 5 received placebo; per-sample allocation not given. On day 63 after the first injection, vaccine and placebo recipients gave samples.

This chain joins TRBV6-6 and TRBJ2-3; D call uncertain. This TCR derives from a person between 18 and 59 years old who received the Ad26.COV2.S COVID-19 vaccine or a placebo. The sample consisted of peripheral blood, taken in a trial of Ad26.COV2.S vaccine versus placebo. DNA for the CDR3: TGTGCCAGCAGCCGCGCTTCGGATACGCAGTATTTT. Its translation: CASSRASDTQYF.